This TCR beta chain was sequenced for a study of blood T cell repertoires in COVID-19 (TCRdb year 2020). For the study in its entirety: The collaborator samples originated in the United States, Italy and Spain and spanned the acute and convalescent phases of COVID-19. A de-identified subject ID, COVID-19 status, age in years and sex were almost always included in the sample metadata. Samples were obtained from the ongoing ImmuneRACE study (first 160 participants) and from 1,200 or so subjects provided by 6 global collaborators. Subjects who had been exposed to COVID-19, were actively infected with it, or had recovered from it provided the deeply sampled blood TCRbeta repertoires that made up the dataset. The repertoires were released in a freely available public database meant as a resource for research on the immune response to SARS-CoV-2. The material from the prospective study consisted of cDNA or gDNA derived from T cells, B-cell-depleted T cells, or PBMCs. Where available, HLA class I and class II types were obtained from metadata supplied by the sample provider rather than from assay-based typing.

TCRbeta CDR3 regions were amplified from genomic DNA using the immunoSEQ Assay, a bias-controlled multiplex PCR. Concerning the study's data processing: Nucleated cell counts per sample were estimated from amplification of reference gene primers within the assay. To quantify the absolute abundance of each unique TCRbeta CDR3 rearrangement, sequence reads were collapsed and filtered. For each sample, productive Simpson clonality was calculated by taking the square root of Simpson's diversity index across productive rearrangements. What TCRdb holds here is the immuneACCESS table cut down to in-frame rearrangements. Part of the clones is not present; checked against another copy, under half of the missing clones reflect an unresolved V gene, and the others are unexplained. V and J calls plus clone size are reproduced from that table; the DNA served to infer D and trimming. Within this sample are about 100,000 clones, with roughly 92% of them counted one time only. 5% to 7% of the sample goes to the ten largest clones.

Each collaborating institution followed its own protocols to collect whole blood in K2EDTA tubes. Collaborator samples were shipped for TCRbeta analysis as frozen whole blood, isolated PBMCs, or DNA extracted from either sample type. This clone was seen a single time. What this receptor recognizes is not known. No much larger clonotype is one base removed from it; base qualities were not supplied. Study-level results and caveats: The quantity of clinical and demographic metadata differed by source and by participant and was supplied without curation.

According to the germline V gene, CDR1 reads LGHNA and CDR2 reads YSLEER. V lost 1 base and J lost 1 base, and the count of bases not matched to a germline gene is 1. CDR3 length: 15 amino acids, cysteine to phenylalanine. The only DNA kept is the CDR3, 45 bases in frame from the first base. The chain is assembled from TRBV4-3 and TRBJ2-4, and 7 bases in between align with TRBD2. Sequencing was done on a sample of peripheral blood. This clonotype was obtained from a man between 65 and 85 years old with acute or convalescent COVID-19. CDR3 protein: CASSQGLAAKNIQYF. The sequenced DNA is TGCGCCAGCAGCCAAGGACTAGCCGCCAAAAACATTCAGTACTTC.